This T cell receptor beta chain was observed in a study of blood T cell repertoires in COVID-19 (dated by TCRdb to about 2020). Regarding the research as a whole: Collaborator samples came from the United States, Italy and Spain and covered acute and convalescent phases of COVID-19. The material from the prospective study consisted of cDNA or gDNA derived from T cells, B-cell-depleted T cells, or PBMCs. Subjects who had been exposed to COVID-19, were actively infected with it, or had recovered from it provided the deeply sampled blood TCRbeta repertoires that made up the dataset. A freely available public database, intended as a resource for researchers studying the immune response to SARS-CoV-2, is where the repertoires were released. The samples were drawn from two sources: the first 160 participants of the ongoing ImmuneRACE study, and 1,000 to 1,500 subjects contributed by 6 global collaborators. The sample metadata nearly always contained a de-identified subject ID, COVID-19 status, age in years and sex. Where HLA class I and class II types were available, the types were taken from metadata supplied by the sample provider, not from assay-based typing. Overall results and qualifications from the work: Clinical and demographic metadata were provided uncurated, with the amount varying by source and participant.

For this clone: The specificity of this receptor is unknown. Within one base of it there is no much larger clone, and no base qualities were kept.

TCRbeta CDR3 regions were amplified from genomic DNA by means of the immunoSEQ Assay, a bias-controlled multiplex PCR. In the authors' own workflow: Nucleated cell counts per sample were estimated from amplification of reference gene primers within the assay. To quantify the absolute abundance of each unique TCRbeta CDR3 rearrangement, sequence reads were collapsed and filtered. For each sample, productive Simpson clonality was calculated as the square root of Simpson's diversity index across productive rearrangements. TCRdb retrieved this table from immuneACCESS and kept in-frame rearrangements only. Not all clones are present; in checked studies, unresolved V genes account for under half, and no reason is known for the remainder. V and J calls and clone size come straight from that table; D and trimming were deduced from the DNA. In all, the sample holds some 200,000 clones, and 80% to 85% of those were seen once. The ten largest clones take up 6.5% to 9.5% of the sample.

Via the germline V gene, CDR1 is SGDLS and CDR2 YYNGEE. For this chain, trimming is 3 bases at the V end and 9 bases at the J end, and the number of junction bases without a gene match is 9. The cysteine opens and the phenylalanine closes a CDR3 of 14 amino acids. Kept here is only the CDR3 DNA, which spans 42 bases and is read in frame from base 1. Enrolling through a virtual design, the prospective study's participants ranged in age from roughly 18 to 89 years and lived across roughly 23 United States geographic areas. Cohort assignment in the prospective study relied on participant-reported clinical history from a screening survey and a study questionnaire. ImmuneRACE Cohort 3 recovered participants were defined by two consecutive negative NP/OP PCR tests, healthcare professional clearance, or symptom resolution. In the prospective study, whole blood, serum and a nasopharyngeal or oropharyngeal swab were collected from each participant by mobile phlebotomists. Prospective study participants could optionally give additional blood draws and questionnaires over a roughly two-month period. Prospective study blood samples were shipped either frozen or at room temperature before DNA extraction.

The TCR originated in a man aged 35 to 55 who had recovered from COVID-19. The sample comprised PBMCs or T cells enriched from blood (not recorded which). This sequence uses TRBV9 and TRBJ1-2, with 9 bases aligning to TRBD1. The nucleotides read TGTGCCAGCAGCGCGGACAGGGGAGGTAGAAGCTACACCTTC. Its translation reads: CASSADRGGRSYTF.